These 21 T cell receptor beta chains were sequenced from one sample in a study of regulatory T cells in long-lasting Graves disease. Time point in this sample: persistent/refractory GD, antithyroid drugs over 5 years with positive TRAb. PBMC RNA was the source of the TCR library. Sequencing libraries for TCR beta were prepared with iRepertoire HTBI primers and Arm-PCR of CDR3 regions. TCRdb analysed the multiplex PCR reads with MiXCR anew, one entry per CDR3 protein. The sample lists about 470,000 distinct CDR3 sequences; roughly a fifth were seen once. The specimen comprised peripheral blood mononuclear cells (PBMCs), sampled when the disease was refractory, from a patient treated with antithyroid drugs. All receptors derive from a female donor with Graves disease.

The sample holds a few counts of this clonotype. V is TRBV7-9 and J is TRBJ2-5, with TRBD2 matching over 9 bases. CDR1 and CDR2 from the germline V gene are SEHNR and FQNEAQ (reference sequence). This CDR3 comprises 16 residues. J was trimmed by 2 bases and V by 3 bases; bases with no gene match: 7. DNA of the CDR3: TGTGCCAGCAGCTTCCCCCCTAGCGGGACGCAAGAGACCCAGTACTTC. This encodes CASSFPPSGTQETQYF.

The rearrangement uses TRBV5-1 and TRBJ2-5; possible D gene TRBD2, 5 bases. Per the germline V gene, CDR1 is SGHRS and CDR2 is YFSETQ. The V end lost 4 bases, the J end lost 0 bases, and 10 bases lay between the germline ends. The CDR3 runs 14 residues. The CDR3 sequence: CASSGGFYQETQYF. CDR3 bases: TGCGCCAGCAGCGGAGGATTCTACCAAGAGACCCAGTACTTC.

In this sample, this clonotype turned up a few times. The rearrangement links TRBV9 to TRBJ2-3; 8 nucleotides agree with TRBD2. Germline lookup yields CDR1 SGDLS and CDR2 YYNGEE. The CDR3 has 15 amino acids. The ends lost 2 bases at V and 5 bases at J; junction bases unmatched: 7. CDR3 sequence (DNA): TGTGCCAGCAGCGTGAGCGGGAGCGGTGAAGATACGCAGTATTTT. Translating gives CASSVSGSGEDTQYF.

The chain is built from TRBV12-3 or TRBV12-4 and TRBJ2-3; no definite D call. CDR3 size: 13 residues. V was cut by 6 bases and J by 6 bases, with 13 bases left in between. The CDR3 DNA reads as TGTGCCAGCAGCCCAGGAGTGAAGGATACGCAGTATTTT. Translation: CASSPGVKDTQYF.

This clonotype was observed at least ten times. The V and J genes are TRBV11-1 and TRBJ2-7, with a tentative D call TRBD2 (6 bases). From germline, CDR1 is SGHAT and CDR2 FQDESV (reference sequence). V lost 3 bases and J lost 2, with 11 bases in between. CDR3 size: 14 residues. Here the CDR3 DNA reads TGTGCCAGCAGCTTCTTCGGGGGACCCTACGAGCAGTACTTC. It yields the protein CASSFFGGPYEQYF.

This sequence joins TRBV5-1 and TRBJ1-2; TRBD1 aligns across 7 bases. The CDR3 contains 14 residues. Per the germline V gene, CDR1 is SGHRS and CDR2 is YFSETQ. Germline trimming cut 2 bases from V and 6 bases from J; bases unmatched to any gene: 7. CDR3 in amino acids: CASSFERTGDGYTF. DNA for the CDR3: TGCGCCAGCAGCTTCGAACGGACAGGAGATGGCTACACCTTC.

The sample holds many counts of this clonotype. The chain combines TRBV6-5 with TRBJ2-5, with D possibly matching TRBD2 (6 bases). There are 21 residues in the CDR3. V was clipped by 0 bases and J by 0 bases, with 26 bases between them. Germline CDR1 and CDR2: MNHEY and SVGAGI. This chain's CDR3 is CASSYSRFLRVGGPNQETQYF. DNA for the CDR3: TGTGCCAGCAGTTACTCGCGATTCCTCAGGGTGGGAGGCCCTAACCAAGAGACCCAGTACTTC.

The chain joins TRBV30 to TRBJ1-2, with unresolved D. The CDR3 covers 13 residues. The ends were cut back, 4 bases at V and 2 bases at J, with 11 bases in the middle. The germline gives CDR1 GTSNPN, CDR2 SVGIG (reference sequence). CDR3 in DNA: TGTGCCTGGACCTGGACGGGGAACTATGGCTACACCTTC. The encoded protein is CAWTWTGNYGYTF. Using reference TRBV30 and TRBJ1-2 for the parts outside the CDR3, the full variable domain is SQTIHQWPATLVQPVGSPLSLECTVEGTSNPNLYWYRQAAGRGLQLLFYSVGIGQISSEVPQNLSASRPQDRQFILSSKKLLLSDSGFYLCAWTWTGNYGYTFGSGTRLTVV.

This clonotype occurred a few times. The chain combines TRBV28 with TRBJ2-7, with D uncertain. V was shortened by 4 bases and J by 7 bases, with 8 bases between the two germline ends. The CDR3 is 11 residues long. Germline V gene data show CDR1 as MDHEN and CDR2 as SYDVKM. CDR3 protein: CASSWAEEQYF. The CDR3 coding sequence is TGTGCCAGCAGTTGGGCAGAAGAGCAGTACTTC. Complete variable domain (other parts from reference TRBV28 and TRBJ2-7): DVKVTQSSRYLVKRTGEKVFLECVQDMDHENMFWYRQDPGLGLRLIYFSYDVKMKEKGDIPEGYSVSREKKERFSLILESASTNQTSMYLCASSWAEEQYFGPGTRLTVT.

The chain employs TRBV29-1 and TRBJ1-1, with D tentatively TRBD1 (5 bases). The CDR3 spans 13 residues. In germline, CDR1 is SQVTM, CDR2 ANQGSEA. Trimming removed 4 bases at V and 1 base at J, with 10 bases between. The CDR3 DNA follows: TGCAGCGTTGTCCCAGGGACGAACACTGAAGCTTTCTTT. Amino acids: CSVVPGTNTEAFF.

The gene calls are TRBV10-3 and TRBJ2-7; 9 bases are a match to TRBD1. The CDR3 has 15 residues. J was trimmed by 1 base and V by 0 bases; bases with no gene match: 1. Looked up from germline, CDR1 is ENHRY and CDR2 is SYGVKD. The CDR3 DNA reads as TGTGCCATCAGTGAGTCGACAGGGGGGTCCTACGAGCAGTACTTC. This gives the protein CAISESTGGSYEQYF.

This rearrangement joins TRBV20-1 to TRBJ1-5, with TRBD1 as a possible D gene (6 bases). This CDR3 has 13 residues. CDR1 is DFQATT and CDR2 is SNEGSKA in the germline V gene (reference sequence). The DNA of the CDR3 is TGCAGGTCCAATGGACAGACGAATCAGCCCCAGCATTTT. Translated, it gives CRSNGQTNQPQHF.

This clonotype was picked up a small number of times. J is TRBJ2-4 and V is TRBV19; D is undetermined. Germline V gene sequence: CDR1 LNHDA, CDR2 SQIVND (reference sequence). The length of the CDR3 is 13 residues. The CDR3 region has the DNA TGTGCTACTCAAGGGCCGAGCAGAAACATTCAGTACTTC. This gives the protein CATQGPSRNIQYF.

For this clonotype: A much larger clone sits a single nucleotide away, making a read error possible. The V call is TRBV10-3, the J call TRBJ1-2; a possible D gene is TRBD1 (5 bases). Trimming left V 8 bases short and J 5 bases short, with 12 bases between. Germline assignment: CDR1 ENHRY and CDR2 SYGVKD. The CDR3 contains 12 residues. The CDR3 nucleotides read TGTGCCATCGGGGCAGCCCAGTATGGCTACACCTTC. Protein product: CAIGAAQYGYTF.

The chain couples TRBV9 to TRBJ1-2; D possibly corresponds to TRBD1 (5 bases). From germline, CDR1 is SGDLS and CDR2 YYNGEE. Deletions cut 1 base from V and 6 bases from J, with 19 bases between. The CDR3 covers 16 residues. For the CDR3, the DNA is TGTGCCAGCAGCGTATCCCCAGGTGGCGACAGCCATGGCTACACCTTC. Encoded protein: CASSVSPGGDSHGYTF.

The chain employs TRBV6-5 and TRBJ2-2; perhaps D is TRBD1 or TRBD2 (5 bases each). There are 15 residues in the CDR3. V shed 0 bases and J shed 7 bases, with 12 bases lying between them. Per the germline V gene, CDR1 is MNHEY and CDR2 is SVGAGI. CDR3 residues: CASSYSRGADGELFF. CDR3 nucleotide sequence: TGTGCCAGCAGTTACTCGAGGGGAGCTGACGGGGAGCTGTTTTTT.

This clonotype was found a few times. The V gene is TRBV30, the J gene TRBJ1-5; D perhaps matches TRBD1 (5 bases). V lost 4 bases, J lost 4 bases, and 14 bases lay in between. This CDR3 contains 14 residues. Germline-derived CDR1 and CDR2 are GTSNPN and SVGIG (reference sequence). CDR3 sequence (DNA): TGTGCCTGGACTCCCGGGGGGGGAAATCAGCCCCAGCATTTT. It is translated as CAWTPGGGNQPQHF.

The chain carries TRBV6-1 and TRBJ2-1, with TRBD2 matching 11 bases. The CDR3 totals 14 residues. Germline V gives CDR1 MNHNS, CDR2 SASEGT. With V trimmed by 7 bases and J by 5 bases, 4 bases remained unmatched. CDR3 in amino acids: CASTLAGGNNEQFF. CDR3 coding DNA: TGTGCCAGCACTCTAGCGGGAGGAAACAATGAGCAGTTCTTC.

This clonotype was recorded at least ten times. V gene TRBV12-3 or TRBV12-4 combines with J gene TRBJ2-2, with unresolved D. This CDR3 is 15 amino acids long. Trimming removed 3 bases at V and 4 bases at J, with 12 bases between. The CDR3 loop is CASSFVASGTGELFF. The CDR3 coding sequence is TGTGCCAGCAGTTTTGTCGCATCTGGCACCGGGGAGCTGTTTTTT.

This clonotype was detected a few times. A much larger clone differs from this one at a single base, so this may be a read error. The chain carries TRBV6-1 and TRBJ2-7; the match to TRBD2 covers 9 bases. Germline V gives CDR1 MNHNS, CDR2 SASEGT. J lost 5 bases, V lost 7 bases, and 9 bases had no gene match. The CDR3 runs 14 residues. CDR3 DNA sequence: TGTGCCAGCAACTTAGCGGGAGTAACCCACGAGCAGTACTTC. Translating gives CASNLAGVTHEQYF.

This clonotype has more than one count but fewer than ten. The V call is TRBV10-3, the J call TRBJ2-7; D remains unclear. Germline V gives CDR1 ENHRY, CDR2 SYGVKD. V shed 5 bases and J shed 3 bases, with 8 bases lying between them. This CDR3 is built from 12 residues. The CDR3 DNA sequence: TGTGCCATCAGTCAGGATTTCTACGAGCAGTACTTC. As protein: CAISQDFYEQYF.